This is a list of T cell receptor beta chains from one sample in a study of blood T cell repertoires in COVID-19. Clones were sequenced by immunoSEQ multiplex PCR, and TCRdb holds only the in-frame ones, with some missing. The data show about 150,000 clones, with roughly nine tenths seen just once and approximately 3% held by the top ten. Sequences were obtained from peripheral blood. The source is a man in his fifties or sixties with acute or convalescent COVID-19. Each CDR3 is given with its conserved first and last residue. The D gene is left open where the match is weak. Not all rows give a size; the values are once, few, many and, for expanded clones, a class.

D | size | J | length | V | DNA | CDR3
- | once | TRBJ1-5 | 16 | TRBV6-1 | TGTGCCAGCAGTGAAGCTCCTACCTCGGGCAATCAGCCCCAGCATTTT | CASSEAPTSGNQPQHF
TRBD1 | - | TRBJ2-3 | 15 | TRBV2 | TGTGCCAGCAGTAGGGGACAGACAAGCACAGATACGCAGTATTTT | CASSRGQTSTDTQYF
TRBD1 | - | TRBJ2-1 | 15 | TRBV6-2/TRBV6-3 | TGTGCCAGCAGTTACTCGGGACAGCGCCTCAATGAGCAGTTCTTC | CASSYSGQRLNEQFF
TRBD1 | - | TRBJ1-1 | 15 | TRBV30 | TGTGCCTGGAGTGTAGGGGGCTCCATGAACACTGAAGCTTTCTTT | CAWSVGGSMNTEAFF
- | - | TRBJ1-5 | 16 | TRBV2 | TGTGCCAGCAAAGGTATAGGACGGGGGAGCAATCAGCCCCAGCATTTT | CASKGIGRGSNQPQHF
- | - | TRBJ1-2 | 16 | TRBV11-2 | TGTGCCAGCAGCTTAGACGCCGCTACGGGGGGCTATGGCTACACCTTC | CASSLDAATGGYGYTF
TRBD2 | - | TRBJ2-5 | 16 | TRBV5-4 | TGTGCCAGCAGCTTCGGCGGGGGGGGTCGGCAAGAGACCCAGTACTTC | CASSFGGGGRQETQYF
TRBD1 | - | TRBJ1-2 | 14 | TRBV19 | TGTGCCAGTAGTATGGACAGGGTGGGAAGGGGCTACACCTTC | CASSMDRVGRGYTF
TRBD2 | - | TRBJ2-7 | 16 | TRBV7-2 | TGTGCCAGCAGCTTAGCTGAGCGGGGGAACTTGTACGAGCAGTACTTC | CASSLAERGNLYEQYF
- | few | TRBJ1-6 | 15 | TRBV3-1/TRBV3-2 | TGTGCCAGCAGCCACGCGTCCTCTACTAATTCACCCCTCCACTTT | CASSHASSTNSPLHF
TRBD1 | - | TRBJ1-5 | 14 | TRBV24-1 | TGTGCCACCAGTGATGACAGGGTCAATCAGCCCCAGCATTTT | CATSDDRVNQPQHF
- | - | TRBJ2-1 | 15 | TRBV7-9 | TGTGCCAGCAGCTTGAGGAGGGGGGGCCCGGGTGAGCAGTTCTTC | CASSLRRGGPGEQFF
- | - | TRBJ1-4 | 14 | TRBV7-2 | TGTGCCAGCAGCTCGCAAAGGGGTAACGAAAAACTGTTTTTT | CASSSQRGNEKLFF
- | - | TRBJ2-3 | 14 | TRBV5-1 | TGCGCCAGCAGAAAAGGGGAAAGCACAGATACGCAGTATTTT | CASRKGESTDTQYF
- | - | TRBJ2-7 | 16 | TRBV18 | TGTGCCAGCTCACCCCAGGGGGTGGGGGGCAGATACGAGCAGTACTTC | CASSPQGVGGRYEQYF
TRBD1 | - | TRBJ2-1 | 13 | TRBV3-1/TRBV3-2 | TGTGCCAGCAGCCAAGTTCCGGGACAGGAACGGTTCTTC | CASSQVPGQERFF
TRBD1 | - | TRBJ2-7 | 13 | TRBV5-4 | TGTGCCAGCAGCATGGGACAGGGCTACGAGCAGTACTTC | CASSMGQGYEQYF
- | - | TRBJ2-7 | 11 | TRBV30 | TGTGCCTGGAGCAGAAGGAGTGAGCAGTACTTC | CAWSRRSEQYF
TRBD2 | - | TRBJ2-1 | 14 | TRBV13 | TGTGCCAGCAGCTTTGCGGGGGGGCTAGATGAGCAGTTCTTC | CASSFAGGLDEQFF
- | - | TRBJ1-2 | 14 | TRBV4-2 | TGTGCCAGCAGCCAAGGTGGCAGGGGCACTGGCTACACCTTC | CASSQGGRGTGYTF
- | - | TRBJ2-7 | 14 | TRBV9 | TGTGCCAGCAGCGTAGACGGGGGCTCCTACGAGCAGTACTTC | CASSVDGGSYEQYF
TRBD2 | - | TRBJ2-3 | 15 | TRBV19 | TGTGCCAGTAGGGGGACTAGCGGGGAAAGAGATACGCAGTATTTT | CASRGTSGERDTQYF
- | - | TRBJ2-1 | 11 | TRBV7-9 | TGTGCCCTCATCCGGAGTAATGAGCAGTTCTTC | CALIRSNEQFF
- | - | TRBJ2-2 | 16 | TRBV5-1 | TGCGCCAGCAGCTTGGCCGCAGGGGTCGGTACCGGGGAGCTGTTTTTT | CASSLAAGVGTGELFF
- | - | TRBJ2-1 | 12 | TRBV3-1/TRBV3-2 | TGTGCCAGCAGCCCTTACGGTCGTGGGCAGTTCTTC | CASSPYGRGQFF
- | - | TRBJ2-1 | 12 | TRBV12-5 | TGTGCTAGTGGACGCACCCCGGGGGAGCAGTTCTTC | CASGRTPGEQFF
TRBD1 | few | TRBJ1-6 | 14 | TRBV10-1 | TGCGCCAGCAGTGACGGACAGGGGTCTTCACCCCTCCACTTT | CASSDGQGSSPLHF